A single sample is the source of the 19 T cell receptor beta chains below, sequenced in a study of PD-1 blockade in classical Hodgkin lymphoma. The time point: cycle 4 day 1 (C4D1), after less than seven weeks of nivolumab. Relapse after autologous stem cell transplantation occurred in every patient, and brentuximab vedotin exposure varied. The assay was immunoSEQ multiplex PCR, and TCRdb's table has in-frame clones only and misses some. Found here are over 50,000 clones, nearly 90% of them singletons; the top ten hold over 7.5%. Material: peripheral blood mononuclear cells (PBMCs), obtained before the fourth cycle of nivolumab. These receptors all come from a human donor with classical Hodgkin lymphoma.

The genes are TRBV25-1 and TRBJ1-2; D gene ambiguous. Germline-derived CDR1 and CDR2 are MGHDK and SYGVNS. The CDR3 has 12 residues. The V and J ends lost 7 bases and 7 bases respectively, with 13 bases between them. The CDR3 sequence is CASTGQASGYTF. The CDR3 DNA is TGTGCCAGCACTGGGCAGGCAAGTGGCTACACCTTC.

The count of this clone is one. V and J are TRBV27 and TRBJ1-2; 7 bases line up with TRBD1. The CDR3 is 14 amino acids. CDR1 and CDR2 (germline): MNHEY, SMNVEV (reference sequence). The junction had 2 bases not matched to a gene; V was cut back by 0 bases and J by 4 bases. The chain's CDR3 is CASSLSPGGYGYTF. In DNA form, the CDR3 reads TGTGCCAGCAGTTTATCCCCAGGGGGCTATGGCTACACCTTC.

This clone was counted once. The CDR3, as DNA: TGCGCCAGCGGGCTAGTTGGTGCCCAAGGCACAGATACGCAGTATTTT. Its translation is CASGLVGAQGTDTQYF. This chain uses TRBV5-1 with TRBJ2-3; D not certain. Germline CDR1 and CDR2: SGHRS and YFSETQ. The CDR3 extends over 16 amino acids. Trimming took off 7 bases at V and 1 base at J, with 19 bases between the two ends.

The genes are TRBV28 and TRBJ2-2; possible D gene TRBD1, 6 bases. This CDR3 region has 14 residues. Trimming pared 7 bases from V and 5 bases from J, leaving 14 bases between. Germline CDR1 MDHEN, CDR2 SYDVKM. The CDR3 bases are TGTGCCAGCATCCGGGCAGGGGTGACCGGGGAGCTGTTTTTT. It yields the protein CASIRAGVTGELFF.

In nucleotides, the CDR3 is TGCGCCAGCAGCTGGGGGACTCCCTCCTTCATGTACAATGAGCAGTTCTTC. It specifies CASSWGTPSFMYNEQFF. The V call is TRBV5-1, the J call TRBJ2-1; possible D gene TRBD2, 6 bases. The CDR3 extends over 17 amino acids. Germline V gene data show CDR1 as SGHRS and CDR2 as YFSETQ. The V end was cut by 3 bases, the J end by 4 bases, with 20 bases between.

J is TRBJ1-2 and V is TRBV7-9; D is unresolved. The germline V and J ends were trimmed by 5 bases and 8 bases, with 18 bases remaining between them. Per germline, CDR1 SEHNR and CDR2 FQNEAQ (reference sequence). There are 14 residues in the CDR3. CDR3 in DNA: TGTGCCAGCAGCCCCCCCACGCTAGGAAGCGGCTACACCTTC. It yields the protein CASSPPTLGSGYTF. The full variable domain, completed using reference TRBV7-9 and TRBJ1-2, is DTGVSQNPRHKITKRGQNVTFRCDPISEHNRLYWYRQTLGQGPEFLTYFQNEAQLEKSRLLSDRFSAERPKGSFSTLEIQRTEQGDSAMYLCASSPPTLGSGYTFGSGTRLTVV.

This chain joins TRBV5-4 and TRBJ1-1; tentative D call: TRBD1 (5 bases). With 4 bases removed from V and 1 base from J, the gap between germline ends came to 14 bases. CDR1 is SGHNT and CDR2 is YYREEE in the germline V gene (reference sequence). This CDR3 is built from 15 residues. The chain's CDR3 is CASSLNGGWNTEAFF. In nucleotides, the CDR3 is TGTGCCAGCAGCCTCAATGGGGGTTGGAACACTGAAGCTTTCTTT.

This rearrangement joins TRBV19 to TRBJ1-2; D perhaps matches TRBD1 (5 bases). Per the germline V gene, CDR1 is LNHDA and CDR2 is SQIVND (reference sequence). Trimming removed 6 bases from V and 3 bases from J, with 11 bases in between. The CDR3 spans 13 residues. This CDR3 reads CASSRVTDYGYTF. CDR3 in DNA: TGTGCCAGTAGCAGGGTGACCGACTATGGCTACACCTTC.

V and J are TRBV27 and TRBJ1-6; D remains ambiguous. CDR1 and CDR2 (germline): MNHEY, SMNVEV (reference sequence). The CDR3 length is 17 residues. Deletions cut 2 bases from V and 11 bases from J, with 22 bases between. CDR3 DNA: TGTGCCAGCAGTTTACTCGGTTTGGCGATGGAAACCCCACCCCTCCACTTT. Protein product: CASSLLGLAMETPPLHF.

Comments on this clone: At the DNA level, this CDR3 is encoded by other sequences in the same sample as well. The gene calls are TRBV18 and TRBJ2-5, with 12 bases matching TRBD2. V lost 3 bases and J lost 2; bases outside the gene matches: 1. The CDR3 length is 15 residues. Germline V gene data show CDR1 as KGHSH and CDR2 as LQKENI. The CDR3 reads CASSPGLAGQETQYF. The CDR3 nucleotides read TGTGCCAGCTCACCCGGACTAGCGGGGCAAGAGACCCAGTACTTC.

This sequence joins TRBV6-5 and TRBJ2-7, with D perhaps TRBD1 (5 bases). Looked up from germline, CDR1 is MNHEY and CDR2 is SVGAGI. The germline V and J ends were trimmed by 5 bases and 3 bases, with 11 bases remaining between them. CDR3 length: 13 amino acids. This CDR3 is CASSPTGYYEQYF. The CDR3 DNA reads as TGTGCCAGCAGTCCTACAGGTTACTACGAGCAGTACTTC.

The V gene is TRBV28, the J gene TRBJ2-7; D is possibly TRBD1 or TRBD2 (5 bases each). V dropped 6 bases and J dropped 3 bases, with 9 bases sitting between them. Germline V gene lookup returns CDR1 MDHEN and CDR2 SYDVKM. This CDR3 region has 12 residues. In nucleotides, the CDR3 is TGTGCCAGCAGGGGACGGTACTACGAGCAGTACTTC. Protein sequence: CASRGRYYEQYF.

The J gene is TRBJ2-3, the V gene TRBV6-1; 9 bases map to TRBD2. Trimming took 2 bases from V and 0 from J; bases not matched to a gene: 9. Per germline, CDR1 MNHNS and CDR2 SASEGT. This CDR3 has 18 amino acids. The CDR3 sequence: CASSERRVTSGSTDTQYF. CDR3 bases: TGTGCCAGCAGTGAACGGAGGGTGACTAGCGGAAGCACAGATACGCAGTATTTT.

This clone was detected once. This chain connects TRBV5-1 to TRBJ2-5; 7 bases are shared with TRBD2. Germline V gene sequence: CDR1 SGHRS, CDR2 YFSETQ. Losses at the gene ends were 0 bases for V and 3 bases for J; bases not matched to a gene: 2. The length of the CDR3 is 14 residues. In DNA form, the CDR3 reads TGCGCCAGCAGCTTGGTGGCGGGGGAAGAGACCCAGTACTTC. This sequence encodes CASSLVAGEETQYF.

V gene TRBV10-3 combines with J gene TRBJ2-7, with D possibly TRBD2 on 7 matching bases. V lost 3 bases to trimming and J lost 5 bases, with 14 bases between them. This CDR3 has 14 residues. Germline V lookup: CDR1 ENHRY, CDR2 SYGVKD. CDR3: CAISDGGRFDEQYF. Written as DNA, the CDR3 is TGTGCCATCAGTGACGGGGGGCGCTTTGACGAGCAGTACTTC.

J is TRBJ2-5 and V is TRBV19; possibly TRBD1 or TRBD2 for D (5 bases each). CDR1 LNHDA and CDR2 SQIVND come from the germline V gene (reference sequence). This CDR3 is built from 14 residues. V was trimmed by 3 bases and J by 4 bases, leaving 12 bases between them. CDR3 DNA: TGTGCCAGTAGTATCTGGGGGTTAGGAGAGACCCAGTACTTC. This sequence encodes CASSIWGLGETQYF. Drawing the rest from reference TRBV19 and TRBJ2-5, the complete variable domain is DGGITQSPKYLFRKEGQNVTLSCEQNLNHDAMYWYRQDPGQGLRLIYYSQIVNDFQKGDIAEGYSVSREKKESFPLTVTSAQKNPTAFYLCASSIWGLGETQYFGPGTRLLVL.

The table lists this clone with a count of one. V gene TRBV6-5 combines with J gene TRBJ1-2; 7 positions match TRBD1. V dropped 0 bases and J dropped 8; count of bases not matched to a gene: 9. Germline V gives CDR1 MNHEY, CDR2 SVGAGI. CDR3 length: 15 residues. The CDR3 loop reads CASSYSGDSRRGYTF. CDR3 DNA: TGTGCCAGCAGTTACTCGGGGGACAGCAGACGAGGCTACACCTTC.

This chain joins TRBV5-1 and TRBJ1-2; 9 bases line up with TRBD1. The CDR3 length is 15 residues. The V and J ends lost 0 bases and 4 bases, in that order; junction bases with no gene match: 4. In germline, CDR1 is SGHRS, CDR2 YFSETQ. CDR3 sequence reads: CASSLDRGPIYGYTF. The CDR3 coding sequence is TGCGCCAGCAGCTTGGACAGGGGGCCTATCTATGGCTACACCTTC.

The chain has TRBV29-1 and TRBJ2-5; 12 bases match TRBD1. Germline V gives CDR1 SQVTM, CDR2 ANQGSEA. CDR3 length: 16 amino acids. V lost 4 bases, J lost 1 base, and 7 bases stayed unmatched. The CDR3 is CSVGRDRGRVQETQYF. CDR3 in DNA: TGCAGCGTTGGAAGGGACAGGGGGCGCGTCCAAGAGACCCAGTACTTC.